The present entry profiles one T cell receptor beta chain with its context. The antigen is not known. The sample belongs to a study of graft-versus-host responses after intestinal transplantation. The CDR3 runs to 15 residues. J was trimmed by 0 bases and V by 5 bases; bases with no gene match: 4. Germline V gene data show CDR1 as GTSNPN and CDR2 as SVGIG (reference sequence). The protocol was immunoSEQ multiplex PCR, while the TCRdb copy is restricted to in-frame clones and leaves out a portion. Of 80,000 to 95,000 clones listed, approximately 90% were seen once; the top ten hold more than 0.25%. The chain uses TRBV30 and TRBJ2-5; TRBD2 agrees at 12 bases. Sequencing used unstimulated CD4+ T cells sorted from spleen or lymph node cells, obtained before transplant. The receptor was derived from a human donor who was the organ donor for an intestinal transplant. This chain's CDR3 is CAWGGLAGYQETQYF. CDR3 sequence (DNA): TGTGCCTGGGGAGGACTAGCGGGATACCAAGAGACCCAGTACTTC.